Shown below are 13 T cell receptor beta chains from a single sample sequenced in a study of T cells after posttransplantation cyclophosphamide. Some clones are missing from TCRdb's copy, which holds only in-frame ones; the method was immunoSEQ multiplex PCR. The table includes tens of thousands of clones, about 93% detected once. Source material: PBMCs. The receptors were gathered from a woman aged 30 to 39 in good health and a related stem cell transplant donor.

The chain has TRBV23-1 and TRBJ2-5; D call uncertain. TRBV23-1 is treated as an ORF (open reading frame) with a function not yet certain. The CDR3 spans 9 residues. V dropped 8 bases and J dropped 2 bases, with 0 bases sitting between them. The DNA for the CDR3 is TGCGCCAGCCAAGAGACCCAGTACTTC. This encodes CASQETQYF.

V gene TRBV6-6 combines with J gene TRBJ1-1; TRBD1 agrees at 10 bases. This CDR3 spans 14 amino acids. The germline V gene encodes CDR1 MNHNY and CDR2 SVGAGI (reference sequence). V lost 7 bases and J lost 5; bases outside the gene matches: 7. The CDR3 nucleotides are TGTGCCAGCACCGACAGGGGGCGAGCGACTGAAGCTTTCTTT. This translates into CASTDRGRATEAFF.

The chain uses TRBV13 and TRBJ1-1; 9 bases map to TRBD1. After removal of 5 bases from V and 2 bases from J, the junction contained 6 bases not matched to a gene. The CDR3 is 15 amino acids. Germline CDR1 reads PRHDT; CDR2 reads FYEKMQ (reference sequence). This chain's CDR3 is CASSEMDRGNTEAFF. CDR3 bases: TGTGCCAGCAGCGAGATGGACAGGGGAAACACTGAAGCTTTCTTT.

The chain couples TRBV10-3 to TRBJ1-2, with D possibly matching TRBD1 (6 bases). This CDR3 contains 15 residues. V was clipped by 1 base and J by 2 bases, with 11 bases between them. From germline, CDR1 is ENHRY and CDR2 SYGVKD. CDR3 protein: CAISEFSRGNYGYTF. In DNA form, the CDR3 reads TGTGCCATCAGTGAGTTCAGCAGGGGAAACTATGGCTACACCTTC.

The chain couples TRBV7-2 to TRBJ2-7; TRBD2 matches at 7 bases. The junction had 14 bases not matched to a gene; V was cut back by 1 base and J by 2 bases. This CDR3 region has 18 residues. Germline values: CDR1 SGHTA, CDR2 FQGNSA. The CDR3 reads CASSLGPAGTTTAYEQYF. CDR3 in DNA: TGTGCCAGCAGCTTAGGTCCAGCGGGGACCACTACAGCCTACGAGCAGTACTTC.

CDR3 nucleotide sequence: TGTGCCAGCAGCAAAGGGACAGGGGCTGGAAAGACCCAGTACTTC. It specifies CASSKGTGAGKTQYF. V and J are TRBV21-1 and TRBJ2-5; the table's D call TRBD1 went unverified against the DNA. TRBV21-1 counts as a pseudogene. This CDR3 has 15 amino acids.

V and J are TRBV19 and TRBJ2-3; 11 positions match TRBD2. V gave up 3 bases and J gave up 5 bases; unmatched junction bases: 4. The CDR3 is 15 amino acids. CDR1 and CDR2 (germline): LNHDA, SQIVND (reference sequence). In DNA form, the CDR3 reads TGTGCCAGTAGTATTAGCGGGGGGGCCTTAGATACGCAGTATTTT. Its protein is CASSISGGALDTQYF.

The chain links TRBV10-3 to TRBJ1-1; TRBD1 is a possible D gene (5 bases). CDR1 is ENHRY and CDR2 is SYGVKD in the germline V gene. The CDR3 loop spans 15 amino acids. The V and J ends lost 3 bases and 0 bases respectively, with 11 bases between them. For the CDR3, the DNA is TGTGCCATCAGTGAACACAGACAGATGAACACTGAAGCTTTCTTT. This encodes CAISEHRQMNTEAFF.

The chain uses TRBV5-8 and TRBJ1-1; D is possibly TRBD1 (5 bases). This CDR3 region has 15 residues. V was clipped by 4 bases and J by 4 bases, with 17 bases between them. Germline V CDR1 and CDR2: SGHTS, YDEGEE. The CDR3 DNA is TGTGCCAGCAGCGCCTCCAGGGAAGGTAGCACTGAAGCTTTCTTT. Its protein product is CASSASREGSTEAFF.

The V gene is TRBV9, the J gene TRBJ1-2, with 10 nucleotides matching TRBD1. V gave up 4 bases and J gave up 4 bases; unmatched junction bases: 7. Germline-derived CDR1 and CDR2 are SGDLS and YYNGEE. The CDR3 spans 15 residues. The CDR3 nucleotides read TGTGCCAGCAGCCCCAGACAGGGGGCAGGCTATGGCTACACCTTC. This translates into CASSPRQGAGYGYTF. Supplemented by reference TRBV9 and TRBJ1-2, the full variable domain reads DSGVTQTPKHLITATGQRVTLRCSPRSGDLSVYWYQQSLDQGLQFLIQYYNGEERAKGNILERFSAQQFPDLHSELNLSSLELGDSALYFCASSPRQGAGYGYTFGSGTRLTVV.

The genes are TRBV18 and TRBJ1-1; D perhaps matches TRBD1 (6 bases). Per germline, CDR1 KGHSH and CDR2 LQKENI. Trimming took 6 bases from V and 0 from J, leaving 8 bases between them. There are 13 residues in the CDR3. CDR3 DNA: TGTGCCAGCTCGGACAGCGTGAACACTGAAGCTTTCTTT. It yields the protein CASSDSVNTEAFF.

The V call is TRBV7-2, the J call TRBJ2-1; D uncertain. Germline CDR1 SGHTA, CDR2 FQGNSA. The CDR3 spans 19 residues. Trimming took off 1 base at V and 5 bases at J, with 24 bases between the two ends. CDR3 sequence reads: CASSLVRLIRVAVDNEQFF. The CDR3 DNA is TGTGCCAGCAGCTTAGTTAGGCTGATCCGGGTCGCCGTAGACAATGAGCAGTTCTTC.

V usage is TRBV11-3 and J usage is TRBJ2-2; D call uncertain. V was shortened by 5 bases and J by 3 bases, with 7 bases between the two germline ends. This CDR3 is built from 13 residues. The germline V gene encodes CDR1 SGHNT and CDR2 YENEEA. The DNA for the CDR3 is TGTGCCAGCAGCATGGTTCACACCGGGGAGCTGTTTTTT. Its translation: CASSMVHTGELFF. The complete variable domain, with remaining parts taken from reference TRBV11-3 and TRBJ2-2, reads EAGVVQSPRYKIIEKKQPVAFWCNPISGHNTLYWYLQNLGQGPELLIRYENEEAVDDSQLPKDRFSAERLKGVDSTLKIQPAELGDSAVYLCASSMVHTGELFFGEGSRLTVL.